This entry lists 17 T cell receptor beta chains sequenced from one sample in a study of shared clonotypes between healthy human individuals. TCRdb's copy holds only in-frame clones and misses some; the assay was immunoSEQ multiplex PCR. The table shows around 2.5 million clones, with 80% to 95% occurring only once. The source material was naive CD4+ T cells from PBMCs. Stated subset: CD45RA+ positively selected. Receptors originate from a man younger than 30 in good health. Some clones in this sample may be carry-over from other donors' samples.

The V call is TRBV18, the J call TRBJ1-2, with 8 bases fitting TRBD1. This CDR3 contains 15 residues. Germline trimming cut 1 base from V and 2 bases from J; bases unmatched to any gene: 3. Germline V gives CDR1 KGHSH, CDR2 LQKENI. The CDR3 spells CASSPLQGVNYGYTF. CDR3 DNA: TGTGCCAGCTCACCACTACAGGGGGTAAACTATGGCTACACCTTC.

For the CDR3, the DNA is TGTGCCAGCAGTAACCTGAGGACTAGCGGGAGGGCCTCCTACAATGAGCAGTTCTTC. Protein sequence: CASSNLRTSGRASYNEQFF. The chain uses TRBV28 and TRBJ2-1, with 15 bases aligning to TRBD2. J was trimmed by 0 bases and V by 5 bases; bases with no gene match: 8. The CDR3 has 19 amino acids. Germline V gene sequence: CDR1 MDHEN, CDR2 SYDVKM.

CDR3 protein: CASTPSTYEQYF. CDR3 bases: TGTGCCAGCACCCCCTCGACCTACGAGCAGTACTTC. V is TRBV7-9 and J is TRBJ2-7; D unclear. Germline-derived CDR1 and CDR2 are SEHNR and FQNEAQ (reference sequence). The CDR3 is 12 residues long. V was clipped by 7 bases and J by 2 bases, with 9 bases between them.

The chain carries TRBV11-2 and TRBJ2-1; a weak D match, TRBD2 (6 bases). V was cut by 5 bases and J by 5 bases, with 19 bases left in between. CDR3 size: 16 residues. Germline V CDR1 and CDR2: SGHAT, FQNNGV. The CDR3 spells CASSDSRGTADNEQFF. The CDR3 DNA sequence: TGTGCCAGCAGCGACTCACGAGGGACTGCCGACAATGAGCAGTTCTTC.

The V gene is TRBV6-5, the J gene TRBJ2-2; the match to TRBD1 covers 10 bases. The CDR3 spans 14 residues. In germline, CDR1 is MNHEY, CDR2 SVGAGI. Germline trimming cut 7 bases from V and 6 bases from J; bases unmatched to any gene: 5. The CDR3 is CASKGQGFAGELFF. The CDR3 DNA reads as TGTGCCAGCAAGGGACAGGGGTTCGCCGGGGAGCTGTTTTTT.

This sequence joins TRBV5-4 and TRBJ2-7; TRBD1 matches 7 bases. Trimming cost V 4 bases and J 4 bases; bases outside gene matches: 11. Germline V CDR1 and CDR2: SGHNT, YYREEE (reference sequence). The CDR3 sequence is 15 residues long. CDR3: CASSPESRGMYEQYF. The CDR3 bases are TGTGCCAGCAGCCCGGAGAGCAGGGGGATGTACGAGCAGTACTTC. Filled out from reference TRBV5-4 and TRBJ2-7, the complete variable domain reads ETGVTQSPTHLIKTRGQQVTLRCSSQSGHNTVSWYQQALGQGPQFIFQYYREEENGRGNFPPRFSGLQFPNYSSELNVNALELDDSALYLCASSPESRGMYEQYFGPGTRLTVT.

The chain links TRBV7-2 to TRBJ2-1, with 9 bases aligning to TRBD2. V lost 5 bases, J lost 9 bases, and 14 bases stayed unmatched. The CDR3 loop spans 16 amino acids. Germline V CDR1 and CDR2: SGHTA, FQGNSA. DNA of the CDR3: TGTGCCAGCAGCCGTTTTACAGTTGGGACTAGCACTGAGCAGTTCTTC. As protein: CASSRFTVGTSTEQFF.

Points on this clone: Other DNA variants within this sample encode the same CDR3. This sequence joins TRBV29-1 and TRBJ2-1, with D unresolved. V shed 7 bases and J shed 3 bases, with 4 bases lying between them. From germline, CDR1 is SQVTM and CDR2 ANQGSEA. This CDR3 region has 10 residues. This chain's CDR3 is CSALYNEQFF. The CDR3 DNA follows: TGCAGCGCCCTCTACAATGAGCAGTTCTTC.

This chain uses TRBV28 with TRBJ1-4; TRBD1 matches at 7 bases. The germline V gene has CDR1 MDHEN and CDR2 SYDVKM. This CDR3 region has 14 residues. After removal of 6 bases from V and 7 bases from J, the junction contained 8 bases not matched to a gene. CDR3 bases: TGTGCCAGCAGACTAGGGGGCGCGGGTGAAAAACTGTTTTTT. This sequence encodes CASRLGGAGEKLFF.

Only one count was recorded for this clone. The rearrangement joins TRBV18 to TRBJ2-7; 11 bases map to TRBD1. Germline values: CDR1 KGHSH, CDR2 LQKENI. The CDR3 length is 16 residues. The V and J ends lost 3 bases and 0 bases, in that order; junction bases with no gene match: 4. The CDR3 loop is CASSPTGTGGSYEQYF. CDR3 DNA: TGTGCCAGCTCACCCACCGGGACAGGGGGCTCCTACGAGCAGTACTTC.

The chain couples TRBV5-1 to TRBJ2-5; 8 positions match TRBD2. Germline CDR1 and CDR2: SGHRS and YFSETQ. V shed 0 bases, J shed 5 bases, and the junction held 6 bases outside the gene matches. This CDR3 comprises 15 residues. CDR3 coding DNA: TGCGCCAGCAGCTTGGGGCGGGGGGCTGAGGAGACCCAGTACTTC. Its protein product is CASSLGRGAEETQYF.

V usage is TRBV30 and J usage is TRBJ2-1; no clear D. Trimming removed 5 bases at V and 8 bases at J, with 19 bases between. Germline V gene sequence: CDR1 GTSNPN, CDR2 SVGIG (reference sequence). The CDR3 loop spans 14 amino acids. The CDR3 here is CAWAFASGKDEQFF. In DNA, the CDR3 is TGTGCCTGGGCGTTTGCGAGTGGGAAGGATGAGCAGTTCTTC.

The gene calls are TRBV28 and TRBJ1-2, with a tentative D call TRBD1 (6 bases). Germline V gene lookup returns CDR1 MDHEN and CDR2 SYDVKM. The CDR3 runs to 16 residues. V gave up 5 bases and J gave up 6 bases, with 22 bases separating them. The CDR3 loop is CASSPSSTGPLHGYTF. The DNA of the CDR3 is TGTGCCAGCAGTCCATCTTCGACAGGACCACTCCATGGCTACACCTTC.

Comment on this clone: Different DNA sequences within this sample yield the same CDR3. V and J are TRBV7-7 and TRBJ2-3; TRBD1 aligns across 9 bases. Germline loops: CDR1 SSHAT, CDR2 FNYEAQ (reference sequence). The CDR3 has 14 amino acids. After removal of 5 bases from V and 3 bases from J, the junction contained 3 bases not matched to a gene. The CDR3 DNA sequence: TGTGCCAGCAGCAAGGGACAGGGTACAGATACGCAGTATTTT. The encoded protein is CASSKGQGTDTQYF.

The chain has TRBV1 and TRBJ2-7; the table's D call of TRBD1 was not tested on the DNA. TRBV1 represents a pseudogene. The length of the CDR3 is 17 residues. The CDR3 region is CTSSPNYGTGRFYEQYF. DNA for the CDR3: TGCACCAGCAGCCCCAACTATGGGACAGGGCGGTTCTACGAGCAGTACTTC.

The chain is built from TRBV2 and TRBJ2-2, with TRBD2 matching 11 bases. The CDR3 loop spans 15 amino acids. The V and J ends lost 3 bases and 4 bases, in that order; junction bases with no gene match: 1. Germline CDR1 reads SNHLY; CDR2 reads FYNNEI. The CDR3, as DNA: TGTGCCAGCAGTGACACTAGCGGGGGCACCGGGGAGCTGTTTTTT. Its translation: CASSDTSGGTGELFF.

This clone was seen once. The chain has TRBV2 and TRBJ2-7, with 12 bases aligning to TRBD2. The V segment lost 2 bases and the J segment 6 bases; nucleotides outside the gene matches: 5. The CDR3 contains 15 residues. Germline CDR1 is SNHLY and CDR2 is FYNNEI. CDR3 coding DNA: TGTGCCAGCAGTGAATTTCTAGCGGGAGGGGCCGAGCAGTACTTC. Its translation: CASSEFLAGGAEQYF.